This T cell receptor (beta chain) derives from a study of CD8+CD57+ T cells in acquired aplastic anemia. Between the trimmed V and J ends, which lost 6 bases and 4 bases, there was a span of 13 bases. From germline, CDR1 is MGHDK and CDR2 SYGVNS. This CDR3 is 13 amino acids long. The use of genomic DNA as template underpinned the TCR beta VDJ and CDR3 profiling. TCRdb called the reads again in MiXCR, with one record for every CDR3 protein. Among about 270,000 distinct CDR3 sequences listed, roughly three fifths were seen once. Concerning this clonotype: What it recognizes is unknown.

Study results and caveats: Shared by patients and controls, roughly 28 CD8+ CDR3s were abundant in patients.

This rearrangement joins TRBV25-1 to TRBJ2-7; no firm D call. The sequence was collected from a human donor with severe aplastic anemia or a healthy control (not recorded which). Sequenced input: sorted CD4+, CD8+, or CD8+CD57+ T cells (not recorded which) from PBMCs. The DNA for the CDR3 is TGTGCCAGCAGGCCCCCGGGTTCTTACGAGCAGTACTTC. Its protein product is CASRPPGSYEQYF.